This paragraph covers one T cell receptor (beta chain) sequence. V shed 1 base and J shed 7 bases, with 11 bases lying between them. This CDR3 comprises 14 residues. Germline assignment: CDR1 SEHNR and CDR2 FQNEAQ (reference sequence). During active infection, Seattle patients enrolled and were then monitored through disease. This sample stems from a study of blood T cell repertoires in COVID-19. As for the study in general: Some COVID-19 samples were acute and others convalescent; all came from the United States, Italy and Spain.

The protocol was immunoSEQ multiplex PCR, while the TCRdb copy is restricted to in-frame clones and leaves out a portion. The sample holds 140,000 or so clones, roughly 90% seen once. The specimen was peripheral blood. This TCR derives from a human donor with COVID-19, enrolled during active disease. The donor label of this sample is uncertain. This chain joins TRBV7-9 and TRBJ2-1, with D possibly matching TRBD1 (6 bases). The CDR3 sequence is CASSLEFRGNEQFF. The CDR3 bases are TGTGCCAGCAGCTTAGAGTTCAGGGGAAATGAGCAGTTCTTC.